The T cell receptor (beta chain) under discussion was sequenced for a study of prognosis after radiotherapy for stage I lung cancer. With regard to this clonotype: What it binds is unknown.

The TCR beta CDR3 region was amplified from genomic DNA, with two rounds of multiplex PCR being used for the amplification. Round one of PCR was performed, and it used primers specific to each TRBV and TRBJ gene. TCRdb analysed the multiplex PCR reads with MiXCR anew, one entry per CDR3 protein. The data show approximately 25,000 distinct CDR3 sequences, about 40% seen once. General study points: Patients who developed distant metastases had lower Shannon entropy after stereotactic body radiation therapy.

The origin of this receptor is a donor over 45 with non-small cell lung cancer. The specimen comprised PBMCs, sampled before or after stereotactic body radiation therapy (not recorded which).

CDR3 sequence reads: CASRTPQGRNTDTQYF. CDR3 DNA sequence: TGTGCCAGCAGAACCCCACAGGGCCGGAACACGGATACGCAGTATTTT. The chain has TRBV6-2 or TRBV6-3 and TRBJ2-3; possible D gene TRBD1, 6 bases. V lost 6 bases, J lost 6 bases, and 22 bases lay in between. Germline-derived CDR1 and CDR2 are MNHEY and SVGEGT. The CDR3 runs to 16 residues.